The present T cell receptor beta chain was sequenced within a study of neoadjuvant nivolumab and ipilimumab in lung cancer (dated by TCRdb to 2019 to 2021). In the study overall: Nivolumab was given at 3 mg/kg intravenously on days 1, 15 and 29, and the combination arm added ipilimumab 1 mg/kg on day 1 only. TCR repertoires were compared between pretherapy (baseline) peripheral blood and tumors resected at surgery after neoadjuvant immune checkpoint blockade. The primary trial endpoint was the major pathologic response (MPR) rate in the intention-to-treat population in each study arm. Matched pretherapy and resected tumor pairs were analyzed for seven patients, of whom four received nivolumab and three received nivolumab plus ipilimumab. In the trial, 44 patients with operable NSCLC were treated, of whom approximately 23 were randomized to nivolumab monotherapy and around 20 to nivolumab plus ipilimumab.

The time point label for this specimen denotes: at surgical resection after neoadjuvant nivolumab +/- ipilimumab. Samples were obtained from the phase 2 randomized NEOSTAR trial, in which neoadjuvant nivolumab or nivolumab plus ipilimumab followed by surgery was tested in operable NSCLC. The library was generated by the immunoSEQ multiplex PCR assay. Turning to the authors' computational methods: Richness and clonality were used to summarize the repertoires, and clones that significantly expanded or contracted between pre- and post-therapy samples were identified. In its TCRdb copy, this immuneACCESS table keeps in-frame sequences only and misses some clones. Where compared with another copy, unresolved V genes explain less than half of these, and the others have no known cause. D and trimming were read from the DNA, whereas the V and J calls and clone size are those reported in that table. Recorded for this sample are about 13,000 clones; 90% to 96% of them occurred a single time. The ten largest clones add up to roughly 2.7% of the sample.

Study-level results and caveats: No significant correlation was found between TCR clonality and pathologic tumor regression, and only one major-pathologic-response sample was available for the clonality analysis. From pretherapy to surgery, tumor T-cell richness and clonality increased in three of three dual-therapy tumors but in only two of four nivolumab-treated tumors. Richness in tumors resected after neoadjuvant therapy showed a positive correlation with pretherapy blood TCR richness (Spearman R of about 0.82). TCR richness and clonality were greater in resected tumors than in tumor-adjacent uninvolved lung, and increases were seen in more dual-therapy-treated tumors. A small number of samples was subjected to TCR sequencing.

This clone was picked up a small number of times. The antigen it binds to is not known. No quality values exist for individual bases; no much larger clone is one base distant. The source is an adult with non-small cell lung cancer. The source material was peripheral blood, sampled after neoadjuvant nivolumab, alone or with ipilimumab, at or shortly before surgery.

Here the CDR3 is given as CASSNGGSSSTDTQYF. The sequenced DNA is TGTGCCAGCAGCAACGGGGGCTCCTCTAGCACAGATACGCAGTATTTT. Here the chain combines TRBV6-4 and TRBJ2-3; the D call is possibly TRBD1 or TRBD2, each sharing 6 bases. The CDR3, from cysteine to phenylalanine, totals 16 residues. Here the CDR3 DNA is all that survives: 48 bases in frame from base 1. The V end loses 6 bases and the J end loses 0 bases, and a stretch of 16 bases separates them. The germline V gene sets CDR1 to MRHNA and CDR2 to SNTAGT.